This TCR beta chain was identified in a study of CD8 T cells in ankylosing spondylitis. Study-level results: Within matched ankylosing spondylitis synovial fluid, disease-linked clones were reportedly significantly enriched. There were earlier reports of some motif variants in reactive arthritis synovial fluid and blood. Made up of eight highly homologous variants, a TCR beta motif appeared characteristic of ankylosing spondylitis blood.

Worth noting for this clonotype: Its target is not known. Just one base apart from a much larger clone, this may be a read error.

CDR3 length equals 13 residues. V lost 0 bases and J 15 bases, leaving 15 bases between the germline ends. Germline CDR1 is MGHRA and CDR2 is YSYEKL. Quantitative barcoded 5'-RACE was used to prepare TCR beta libraries. TCRdb fed the 5' RACE reads into MiXCR, producing one record per CDR3 protein. This sample has around 250,000 distinct CDR3 sequences; about 11% occur once, and the top ten carry 5.5% to 8%. The chain couples TRBV4-1 to TRBJ2-1; tentatively, D is TRBD1 (5 bases). The TCR sequence derives from a male donor with ankylosing spondylitis or in good health (not recorded which). The sequenced sample consisted of blood, either unsorted or a sorted T cell fraction (not recorded which). The CDR3 DNA follows: TGCGCCAGCAGCCAAGATCCTGGGGCACGGCGGTTCTTC. As protein: CASSQDPGARRFF.